What follows are 21 T cell receptor beta chains derived from one specimen sequenced in a study of blood T cell repertoires in COVID-19. Data came from immunoSEQ multiplex PCR; TCRdb stores just in-frame clones and leaves some out. In the table there are 70,000 to 85,000 clones, roughly 82% of which are singletons. Specimen: peripheral blood. These receptors originate from an elderly man with acute or convalescent COVID-19.

The chain recombines TRBV19 with TRBJ1-4; D might be TRBD1 (6 bases). Trimming cost V 2 bases and J 1 base, with 8 bases left between them. This CDR3 has 15 amino acids. Germline CDR1 and CDR2: LNHDA and SQIVND (reference sequence). Here the CDR3 reads CASSISGQTNEKLFF. Written as DNA, the CDR3 is TGTGCCAGTAGTATATCGGGACAAACTAATGAAAAACTGTTTTTT.

This clone was seen once. The chain links TRBV4-1 to TRBJ1-2; TRBD1 might be the D (6 bases). V was trimmed by 2 bases and J by 2 bases, leaving 6 bases between them. Germline loops: CDR1 MGHRA, CDR2 YSYEKL. The CDR3 has 13 amino acids. The CDR3: CASSQQGNYGYTF. DNA for the CDR3: TGCGCCAGCAGCCAACAGGGGAACTATGGCTACACCTTC.

The chain carries TRBV5-6 and TRBJ1-6, with a weak D call TRBD1 (5 bases). Germline V gene data show CDR1 as SGHDT and CDR2 as YYEEEE. Trimming cost V 4 bases and J 11 bases, with 16 bases left between them. The CDR3 length is 14 residues. The DNA of the CDR3 is TGTGCCAGCAGCCCCCCGCGCGGGGGTACACCCCTCCACTTT. Translation gives CASSPPRGGTPLHF.

The rearrangement links TRBV4-1 to TRBJ1-5; D may be TRBD1 (5 bases). Trimming pared 0 bases from V and 6 bases from J, leaving 6 bases between. CDR3 size: 13 residues. Germline CDR1 reads MGHRA; CDR2 reads YSYEKL. CDR3: CASSQEGVQPQHF. The CDR3 region has the DNA TGCGCCAGCAGCCAAGAAGGGGTTCAGCCCCAGCATTTT.

The sample holds one count of this clone. The chain uses TRBV5-1 and TRBJ2-3; 12 nucleotides line up with TRBD2. V shed 5 bases and J 2 bases; nucleotides not matched to a gene: 6. CDR1 is SGHRS and CDR2 is YFSETQ in the germline V gene. The CDR3 is 16 residues long. Here the CDR3 DNA reads TGCGCCAGCAGGGAACTAGCGGGGGGACTCACAGATACGCAGTATTTT. Translation gives CASRELAGGLTDTQYF.

The chain uses TRBV3-1 (or the pseudogene TRBV3-2) and TRBJ2-1, with a possible D match to TRBD1 (6 bases). This CDR3 contains 14 residues. V was trimmed by 4 bases and J by 4 bases, leaving 11 bases between them. Looked up from germline, CDR1 is LGHDT and CDR2 is YNNKEL (reference sequence). The CDR3 region is CASSPGVFYNEQFF. The CDR3 nucleotides read TGTGCCAGCAGCCCAGGGGTCTTTTACAATGAGCAGTTCTTC.

The V and J genes are TRBV6-6 and TRBJ2-7; 7 bases map to TRBD1. V lost 6 bases, J lost 4 bases, and 9 bases stayed unmatched. This CDR3 is 14 amino acids long. The germline gives CDR1 MNHNY, CDR2 SVGAGI (reference sequence). The CDR3 DNA sequence: TGTGCCAGCAGCCTCGACAGGGTTAGGTACGAGCAGTACTTC. This codes for CASSLDRVRYEQYF.

The chain joins TRBV30 to TRBJ2-1; possible D gene TRBD1, 6 bases. This CDR3 has 14 amino acids. The germline V and J ends were trimmed by 5 bases and 12 bases, with 23 bases remaining between them. In germline, CDR1 is GTSNPN, CDR2 SVGIG (reference sequence). The CDR3 DNA follows: TGTGCCTGGGCGGACAGCGGCGATCACTTTGGGCAGTTCTTC. It is translated as CAWADSGDHFGQFF.

V is TRBV7-2 and J is TRBJ2-2; D gene unclear. The V end was cut by 3 bases, the J end by 6 bases, with 2 bases between. The germline V gene encodes CDR1 SGHTA and CDR2 FQGNSA. CDR3 length equals 11 residues. This CDR3 is CASSFAGELFF. DNA of the CDR3: TGTGCCAGCAGCTTCGCCGGGGAGCTGTTTTTT.

The chain is built from TRBV2 and TRBJ1-1, with D possibly being TRBD1 (5 bases). This CDR3 has 13 amino acids. Germline assignment: CDR1 SNHLY and CDR2 FYNNEI. Trimming removed 7 bases from V and 9 bases from J, with 18 bases in between. CDR3 DNA sequence: TGTGCCAGCAATAACAGGCAGTCTCCCCAAGCTTTCTTT. It codes for CASNNRQSPQAFF.

This clone came up many times. This sequence joins TRBV9 and TRBJ2-2, with D maybe TRBD1 (6 bases). Trimming pared 3 bases from V and 1 base from J, leaving 10 bases between. The CDR3 loop spans 15 amino acids. Germline CDR1 reads SGDLS; CDR2 reads YYNGEE. CDR3 nucleotide sequence: TGTGCCAGCAGCGGCGAACAGGGGAACACCGGGGAGCTGTTTTTT. This translates into CASSGEQGNTGELFF.

The gene calls are TRBV5-6 and TRBJ1-2; 9 bases are shared with TRBD1. This CDR3 is 15 amino acids long. J lost 3 bases, V lost 4 bases, and 7 bases had no gene match. CDR1 and CDR2 from the germline V gene are SGHDT and YYEEEE. CDR3 DNA sequence: TGTGCCAGCAGCCCCACAGGGGGCTTCTACTATGGCTACACCTTC. It yields the protein CASSPTGGFYYGYTF.

With respect to this clone: One junction end disagrees with the germline gene, perhaps due to a read error. The chain recombines TRBV7-7 with TRBJ2-2, with unresolved D. The CDR3 runs 13 residues. The V gene's germline CDR1 is SSHAT and CDR2 FNYEAQ (reference sequence). The CDR3 region is CASSMEPTGELFF. In DNA, the CDR3 is TGTGCTAGCAGCATGGAGCCGACCGGGGAGCTGTTTTTT.

CDR3 region: CASRGTSGAETQYF. CDR3 nucleotides: TGTGCCAGTAGGGGGACTAGCGGGGCGGAGACCCAGTACTTC. The rearrangement links TRBV19 to TRBJ2-5; TRBD2 matches 13 bases. This CDR3 is built from 14 residues. Germline-derived CDR1 and CDR2 are LNHDA and SQIVND (reference sequence). V gave up 6 bases and J gave up 5 bases; unmatched junction bases: 3.

The genes are TRBV5-5 and TRBJ1-2; D perhaps matches TRBD1 (6 bases). The germline gives CDR1 SGHKS, CDR2 YYEKEE (reference sequence). V lost 0 bases to trimming and J lost 0 bases, with 12 bases between them. The CDR3 extends over 16 amino acids. CDR3 amino acids: CASSLALTGSNYGYTF. The CDR3 nucleotides are TGTGCCAGCAGCTTGGCCCTGACAGGTTCTAACTATGGCTACACCTTC.

This CDR3 reads CASSHLGDGYTF. As DNA, the CDR3 is TGTGCCAGCAGCCACCTGGGAGATGGCTACACCTTC. The rearrangement uses TRBV3-1 (or the pseudogene TRBV3-2) and TRBJ1-2; D not resolved. Germline V CDR1 and CDR2: LGHDT, YNNKEL (reference sequence). The CDR3 runs 12 residues. Trimming shortened V by 3 bases and J by 6 bases, and 8 bases separated the two germline ends.

This chain connects TRBV10-3 to TRBJ1-2; TRBD1 matches 7 bases. Trimming took 5 bases from V and 11 from J; bases not matched to a gene: 11. The germline V gene has CDR1 ENHRY and CDR2 SYGVKD. This CDR3 contains 13 residues. This chain's CDR3 is CAISFDREWGYTF. The CDR3 nucleotides are TGTGCCATCAGTTTCGACAGGGAATGGGGGTACACCTTC.

This clone has a single count. The rearrangement joins TRBV12-3 or TRBV12-4 to TRBJ1-3, with D unresolved. CDR3 length: 12 amino acids. V lost 6 bases and J 9 bases, leaving 12 bases between the germline ends. As DNA, the CDR3 is TGTGCCAGCAGCCTTAGTCCGGTCACCATATATTTT. It translates to CASSLSPVTIYF.

The rearrangement uses TRBV27 and TRBJ1-6, with 7 bases identical to TRBD1. In germline, CDR1 is MNHEY, CDR2 SMNVEV (reference sequence). This CDR3 has 16 amino acids. With 3 bases clipped from V and 4 bases from J, the junction kept 6 bases outside the gene matches. CDR3 residues: CASSLGGRGYNSPLHF. The CDR3 nucleotides read TGTGCCAGCAGTTTGGGGGGCAGGGGGTATAATTCACCCCTCCACTTT.

The J gene is TRBJ1-1, the V gene TRBV6-4; 10 bases are a match to TRBD1. The germline V gene has CDR1 MRHNA and CDR2 SNTAGT. The CDR3 length is 20 residues. V gave up 2 bases and J gave up 3 bases; unmatched junction bases: 18. CDR3 amino acids: CASSDETGGFNERSDTEAFF. CDR3 nucleotide sequence: TGTGCCAGCAGTGACGAGACAGGGGGCTTTAATGAGAGGTCGGACACTGAAGCTTTCTTT.

This clone was seen a handful of times. V gene TRBV5-1 combines with J gene TRBJ2-2; 12 bases align to TRBD2. The ends lost 4 bases at V and 6 bases at J; junction bases unmatched: 7. CDR3 length equals 16 residues. Germline V lookup: CDR1 SGHRS, CDR2 YFSETQ. In DNA form, the CDR3 reads TGCGCCAGCAGCCCTACTAGCGGGGGGTTCTCCGGGGAGCTGTTTTTT. This encodes CASSPTSGGFSGELFF.